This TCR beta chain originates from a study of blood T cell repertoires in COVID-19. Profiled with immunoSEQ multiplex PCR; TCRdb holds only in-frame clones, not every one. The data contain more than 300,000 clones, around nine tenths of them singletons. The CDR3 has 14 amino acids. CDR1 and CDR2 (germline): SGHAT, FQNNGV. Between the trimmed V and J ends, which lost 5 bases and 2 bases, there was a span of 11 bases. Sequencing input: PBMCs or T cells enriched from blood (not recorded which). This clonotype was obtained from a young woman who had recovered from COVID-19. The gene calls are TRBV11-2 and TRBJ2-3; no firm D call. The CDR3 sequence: CASSTSLLTDTQYF. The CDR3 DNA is TGTGCCAGCAGCACTTCCCTCCTCACAGATACGCAGTATTTT.